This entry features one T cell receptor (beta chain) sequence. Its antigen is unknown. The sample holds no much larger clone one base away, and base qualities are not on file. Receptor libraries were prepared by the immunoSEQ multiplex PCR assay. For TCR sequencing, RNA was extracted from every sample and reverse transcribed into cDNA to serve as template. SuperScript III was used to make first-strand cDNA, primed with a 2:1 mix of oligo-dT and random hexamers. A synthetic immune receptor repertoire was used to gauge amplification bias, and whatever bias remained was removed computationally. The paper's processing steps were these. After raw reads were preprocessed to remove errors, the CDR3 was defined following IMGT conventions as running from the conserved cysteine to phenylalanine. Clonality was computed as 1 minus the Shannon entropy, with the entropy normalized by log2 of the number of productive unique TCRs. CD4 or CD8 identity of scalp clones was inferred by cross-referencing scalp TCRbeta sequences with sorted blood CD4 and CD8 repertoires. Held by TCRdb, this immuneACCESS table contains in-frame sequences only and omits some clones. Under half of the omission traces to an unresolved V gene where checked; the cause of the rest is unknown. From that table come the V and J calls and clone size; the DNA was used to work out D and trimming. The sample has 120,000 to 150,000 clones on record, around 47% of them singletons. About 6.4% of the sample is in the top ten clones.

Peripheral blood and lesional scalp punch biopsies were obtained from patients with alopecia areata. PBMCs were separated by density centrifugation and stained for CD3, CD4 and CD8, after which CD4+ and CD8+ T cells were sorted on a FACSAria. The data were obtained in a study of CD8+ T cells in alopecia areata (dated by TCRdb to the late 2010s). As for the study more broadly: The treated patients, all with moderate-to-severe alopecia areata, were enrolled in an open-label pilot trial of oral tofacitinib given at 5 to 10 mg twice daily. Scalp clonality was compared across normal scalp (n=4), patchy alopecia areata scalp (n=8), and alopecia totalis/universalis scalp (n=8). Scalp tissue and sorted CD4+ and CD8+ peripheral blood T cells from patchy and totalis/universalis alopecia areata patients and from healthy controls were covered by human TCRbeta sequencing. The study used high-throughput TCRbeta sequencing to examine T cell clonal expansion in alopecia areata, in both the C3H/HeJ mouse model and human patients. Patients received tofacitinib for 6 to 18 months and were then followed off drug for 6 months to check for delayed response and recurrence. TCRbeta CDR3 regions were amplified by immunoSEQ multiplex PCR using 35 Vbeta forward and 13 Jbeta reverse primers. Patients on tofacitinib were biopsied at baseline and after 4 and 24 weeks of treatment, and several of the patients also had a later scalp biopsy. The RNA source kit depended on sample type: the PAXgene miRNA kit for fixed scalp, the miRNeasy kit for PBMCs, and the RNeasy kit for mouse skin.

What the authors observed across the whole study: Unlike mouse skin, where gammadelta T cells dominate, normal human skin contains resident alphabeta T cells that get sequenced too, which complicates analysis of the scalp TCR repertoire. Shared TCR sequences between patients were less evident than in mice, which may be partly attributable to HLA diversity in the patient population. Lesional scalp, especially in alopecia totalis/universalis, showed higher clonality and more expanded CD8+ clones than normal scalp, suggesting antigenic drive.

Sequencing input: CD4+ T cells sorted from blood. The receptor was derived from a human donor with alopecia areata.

The bases read TGCGCCAGCAGCTACGGATACGGGACACAGAACACTGAAGCTTTCTTT. Its protein product is CASSYGYGTQNTEAFF. The V and J genes are TRBV5-1 and TRBJ1-1; TRBD1 could be the D gene, as 6 bases match. Trimming costs V 3 bases and J 1 base, and their ends lie 16 bases apart. CDR1 and CDR2 (SGHRS, YFSETQ) derive from the germline V gene. The cysteine opens and the phenylalanine closes a CDR3 of 16 amino acids. Only CDR3 DNA is held: 48 bases, read in frame from base 1.